Listed below are T cell receptor beta chains from one sample, sequenced in a study of T-cell memory formation after mild COVID-19. TCRdb redid the calling of the 5' RACE reads with MiXCR, one entry per CDR3 protein. The data contain approximately 260,000 distinct CDR3 sequences, roughly 16% of them singletons. Sequencing was done on a sample of PBMCs or a T cell subset sorted from them (not recorded which). The receptor set was obtained from a man between 18 and 29 years old who had mild COVID-19 (a few samples of this study predate the infection). Cell type and time point are not known. The CDR3 runs from the conserved cysteine through the conserved F or W. Fields, in order: D gene, CDR3 length, V gene, J gene, clone size, CDR3 protein, CDR3 DNA. The D gene is left open where the match is weak. Part of the rows lack a size; the others show once, few, many or a class for expanded clones.

-	14	TRBV7-9	TRBJ2-1	many	CASSPSTGFNEQFF	TGTGCCAGCAGCCCCTCCACAGGGTTCAATGAGCAGTTCTTC
TRBD1	16	TRBV3-1	TRBJ2-2	-	CASSQDAGTVNGELFF	TGTGCCAGCAGCCAAGACGCCGGGACAGTTAACGGGGAGCTGTTTTTT
-	11	TRBV30	TRBJ2-5	few	CAWRVQETQYF	TGTGCCTGGAGGGTACAAGAGACCCAGTACTTC
-	15	TRBV7-2	TRBJ1-5	-	CASSWEEGSNQPQHF	TGTGCCAGCAGCTGGGAAGAGGGCAGCAATCAGCCCCAGCATTTT
-	13	TRBV6-2/TRBV6-3	TRBJ2-1	-	CASSLGSDSEQFF	TGTGCCAGCAGCCTAGGGTCGGACAGTGAGCAGTTCTTC
-	12	TRBV6-5	TRBJ2-2	-	CASSGSGRELFF	TGTGCCAGCAGTGGTTCGGGACGAGAGCTGTTTTTT
-	13	TRBV4-1	TRBJ2-5	many	CASSQGVQETQYF	TGCGCCAGCAGCCAAGGAGTTCAAGAGACCCAGTACTTC
TRBD1	15	TRBV28	TRBJ1-1	-	CASSFGTASSSGAFF	TGTGCCAGCAGTTTCGGGACAGCCAGCAGCAGTGGAGCTTTCTTT
-	12	TRBV12-3/TRBV12-4	TRBJ1-2	-	CASSQGLLGYTF	TGTGCCAGCAGTCAAGGGTTACTTGGCTACACCTTC
-	12	TRBV5-1	TRBJ1-4	-	CASSLFGGKLFF	TGCGCCAGCAGTCTGTTCGGGGGAAAACTGTTTTTT
-	15	TRBV20-1	TRBJ2-2	few	CSARDTQRGTGELFF	TGCAGTGCTAGAGATACCCAACGTGGCACCGGGGAGCTGTTTTTT
-	15	TRBV5-1	TRBJ1-1	-	CASSGGSVIGTEAFF	TGCGCCAGCAGCGGGGGCAGTGTTATTGGCACTGAAGCTTTCTTT
TRBD1	17	TRBV7-2	TRBJ1-2	few	CASSLNDGAGGDYGYTF	TGTGCCAGCAGCTTAAACGACGGTGCAGGGGGGGACTATGGCTACACCTTC
-	14	TRBV12-3/TRBV12-4	TRBJ2-2	-	CASSLLPTGWELFF	TGTGCCAGCAGTTTGCTCCCCACCGGTTGGGAGCTGTTTTTT
-	18	TRBV10-2	TRBJ2-2	-	CASSESRLGREDTGELFF	TGCGCCAGCAGTGAGTCTCGGCTTGGCAGGGAGGACACCGGGGAGCTGTTTTTT
TRBD1	14	TRBV7-8	TRBJ1-2	once	CASSFFGDSYGYTF	TGTGCCAGCAGCTTTTTTGGGGACAGCTATGGCTACACCTTC
-	14	TRBV7-2	TRBJ1-3	-	CASSLSIPQNTIYF	TGTGCCAGCAGCTTATCGATCCCCCAAAACACCATATATTTT
TRBD1	13	TRBV3-1	TRBJ1-1	-	CASSQQGARAAFF	TGTGCCAGCAGCCAACAGGGGGCGAGGGCAGCTTTCTTT
-	15	TRBV4-1	TRBJ1-1	-	CASSQATAWNTEAFF	TGCGCCAGCAGCCAAGCGACGGCGTGGAACACTGAAGCTTTCTTT
-	11	TRBV28	TRBJ1-1	few	CAIRGRWGAFF	TGTGCCATCAGGGGCCGTTGGGGAGCTTTCTTT
-	16	TRBV10-3	TRBJ2-1	-	CAISESLGSSYNEQFF	TGTGCCATCAGTGAGTCGTTGGGGTCGTCCTACAATGAGCAGTTCTTC
-	13	TRBV7-9	TRBJ1-2	few	CASSLRTAYGYTF	TGTGCCAGCAGCTTAAGGACAGCTTATGGCTACACCTTC
-	15	TRBV6-1	TRBJ1-1	few	CASSPRLGPDTEAFF	TGTGCCAGCAGTCCAAGGCTGGGGCCGGACACTGAAGCTTTCTTT